The present entry profiles one T cell receptor (beta chain) with its context. The antigen remains unidentified. Researchers reported that TCR beta cDNA libraries carried unique molecular identifiers. TCRdb analysed the PCR reads with MiXCR anew, one entry per CDR3 protein. Of 160,000 or so distinct CDR3 sequences listed, around 36% are singletons. The record originates from a study of post-analysis software for immune sequencing data. Study-level findings and limits: The study found significantly lower normalized Chao1 diversity in multiple sclerosis patients than in controls. Samples from one preparation batch, clustered by F measure, grouped strongly together.

The receptor's source is a girl aged 5-17 years with multiple sclerosis. Sequencing used blood, obtained after autologous hematopoietic stem cell transplantation.

In DNA, the CDR3 is TGTGCCAGCAGCTTACTCGGGGGCGTAGGGAACACTGAAGCTTTCTTT. Translating it yields CASSLLGGVGNTEAFF. The V gene is TRBV7-8, the J gene TRBJ1-1, with D possibly being TRBD1 (6 bases). V was pared by 2 bases and J by 1 base, with 14 bases between. The V gene's germline CDR1 is SGHVS and CDR2 FQNEAQ. The CDR3 covers 16 residues.